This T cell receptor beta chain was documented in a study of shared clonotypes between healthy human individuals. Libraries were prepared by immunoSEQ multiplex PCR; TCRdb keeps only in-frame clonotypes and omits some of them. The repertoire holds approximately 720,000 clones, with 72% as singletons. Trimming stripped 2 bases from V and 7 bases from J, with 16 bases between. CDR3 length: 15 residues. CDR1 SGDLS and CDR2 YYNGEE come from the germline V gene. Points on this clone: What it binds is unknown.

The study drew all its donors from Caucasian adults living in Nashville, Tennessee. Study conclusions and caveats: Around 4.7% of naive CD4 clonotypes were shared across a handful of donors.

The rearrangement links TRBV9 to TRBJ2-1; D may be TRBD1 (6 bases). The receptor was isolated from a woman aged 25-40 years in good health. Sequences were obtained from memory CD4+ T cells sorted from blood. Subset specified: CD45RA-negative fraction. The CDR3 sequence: CASSVEQGRRNEQFF. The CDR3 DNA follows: TGTGCCAGCAGCGTCGAACAGGGTCGCAGGAATGAGCAGTTCTTC.